The 30 T cell receptor beta chains reported below all come from one sample, sequenced in a study of OX40 agonist ivuxolimab in advanced cancers. This table comes from immunoSEQ multiplex PCR, and its TCRdb copy is limited to in-frame clones, with some not included. This table has roughly 80,000 clones, about 93% appearing once. The sequencing used CD4+ or CD8+ T cells sorted from blood, collected in a trial of the OX40 agonist ivuxolimab. The receptors stem from an adult with an advanced solid tumor such as melanoma, head and neck, liver or kidney cancer.

In DNA, the CDR3 is TGTGCCTGGAGACAGGGGGCCGGGGAGCTGTTTTTT. It specifies CAWRQGAGELFF. The chain joins TRBV30 to TRBJ2-2; 8 nucleotides align to TRBD1. V lost 3 bases, J lost 6 bases, and 0 bases stayed unmatched. This CDR3 has 12 residues. The germline V gene encodes CDR1 GTSNPN and CDR2 SVGIG (reference sequence).

The rearrangement uses TRBV19 and TRBJ1-5; 9 bases are shared with TRBD1. The CDR3 contains 16 residues. Germline CDR1 reads LNHDA; CDR2 reads SQIVND (reference sequence). Germline trimming cut 5 bases from V and 7 bases from J; bases unmatched to any gene: 12. CDR3 loop: CASSVIGQGTYQPQHF. As DNA, the CDR3 is TGTGCCAGTAGTGTTATAGGACAGGGGACGTACCAGCCCCAGCATTTT.

The chain couples TRBV5-1 to TRBJ1-5; D is perhaps TRBD1 (5 bases). The CDR3 is made up of 15 amino acids. Trimming took off 1 base at V and 2 bases at J, with 10 bases between the two ends. Germline loops: CDR1 SGHRS, CDR2 YFSETQ. Here the CDR3 reads CASSLLGVGNQPQHF. CDR3 DNA: TGCGCCAGCAGCTTGTTAGGGGTTGGCAATCAGCCCCAGCATTTT.

The chain employs TRBV7-2 and TRBJ1-1; 10 bases line up with TRBD1. There are 15 residues in the CDR3. The V and J ends lost 5 bases and 4 bases, in that order; junction bases with no gene match: 7. The germline V gene has CDR1 SGHTA and CDR2 FQGNSA. The CDR3 DNA follows: TGTGCCAGCAGCACCCGGACAGGGGGAGTCACTGAAGCTTTCTTT. It translates to CASSTRTGGVTEAFF.

The CDR3 bases are TGTGCCAGCACTCCCGGGACTTACACAGATACGCAGTATTTT. This gives the protein CASTPGTYTDTQYF. The chain is built from TRBV28 and TRBJ2-3, with TRBD2 as a possible D gene (6 bases). Between the trimmed V and J ends, which lost 7 bases and 2 bases, there was a span of 13 bases. CDR3 size: 14 residues. Germline loops: CDR1 MDHEN, CDR2 SYDVKM. Variable domain in full (rest from reference TRBV28 and TRBJ2-3): DVKVTQSSRYLVKRTGEKVFLECVQDMDHENMFWYRQDPGLGLRLIYFSYDVKMKEKGDIPEGYSVSREKKERFSLILESASTNQTSMYLCASTPGTYTDTQYFGPGTRLTVL.

The CDR3, as DNA: TGTGCAAGTCGCTTAGGGAGCGGGGGGACCAGAGATACGCAGTATTTT. This codes for CASRLGSGGTRDTQYF. The chain has TRBV12-2 and TRBJ2-3; the DNA was not compared with TRBD2, the D call given in the table. TRBV12-2 is classified as a pseudogene. The CDR3 has 16 residues.

The chain has TRBV7-2 and TRBJ2-2, with D unresolved. CDR1 is SGHTA and CDR2 is FQGNSA in the germline V gene. This CDR3 comprises 15 residues. V lost 5 bases and J 1 base, leaving 11 bases between the germline ends. CDR3 residues: CASSLDILNTGELFF. The DNA of the CDR3 is TGTGCCAGCAGCCTTGACATTTTGAACACCGGGGAGCTGTTTTTT. The full variable domain, rest sourced from reference TRBV7-2 and TRBJ2-2, is GAGVSQSPSNKVTEKGKDVELRCDPISGHTALYWYRQSLGQGLEFLIYFQGNSAPDKSGLPSDRFSAERTGGSVSTLTIQRTQQEDSAVYLCASSLDILNTGELFFGEGSRLTVL.

The chain uses TRBV9 and TRBJ2-1; 9 nucleotides align to TRBD1. CDR1 SGDLS and CDR2 YYNGEE come from the germline V gene. The trim removed 3 bases at V and 6 bases at J, leaving 7 bases unmatched. The CDR3 loop spans 15 amino acids. CDR3 residues: CASSGDRGVANEQFF. The CDR3 coding sequence is TGTGCCAGCAGCGGAGACAGGGGGGTGGCCAATGAGCAGTTCTTC.

The chain has TRBV21-1 and TRBJ2-1; the D call of TRBD1 is as the table states it, not checked on the DNA. TRBV21-1 is designated a pseudogene. The CDR3 covers 17 residues. In DNA form, the CDR3 reads TGTGCCAGCAGCAAAGAAAGGTTTCGACAGGGCTACAATGAGCAGTTCTTC. It translates to CASSKERFRQGYNEQFF.

V is TRBV15 and J is TRBJ1-4; D is perhaps TRBD1 (6 bases). Looked up from germline, CDR1 is LNHNV and CDR2 is YYDKDF (reference sequence). Trimming removed 1 base from V and 8 bases from J, with 11 bases in between. The CDR3 covers 14 residues. The CDR3 region is CATSRGGGGEKLFF. CDR3 nucleotide sequence: TGTGCCACCAGCAGAGGCGGCGGGGGCGAAAAACTGTTTTTT.

This chain uses TRBV10-2 with TRBJ1-1; D not certain. Trimming took 6 bases from V and 3 from J, leaving 14 bases between them. The CDR3 runs to 14 residues. Germline loops: CDR1 WSHSY, CDR2 SAAADI. In DNA, the CDR3 is TGCGCCAGCAGCACCCCCGGGAGGTACACTGAAGCTTTCTTT. Residues: CASSTPGRYTEAFF.

V gene TRBV30 combines with J gene TRBJ2-7; D gene unclear. CDR3 size: 12 residues. V was pared by 3 bases and J by 7 bases, with 13 bases between. From germline, CDR1 is GTSNPN and CDR2 SVGIG (reference sequence). Written as DNA, the CDR3 is TGTGCCTGGAGCCCCTTTATCCGTGAGCAGTACTTC. It yields the protein CAWSPFIREQYF.

V and J are TRBV30 and TRBJ2-7, with D possibly TRBD1 on 5 matching bases. Germline-derived CDR1 and CDR2 are GTSNPN and SVGIG (reference sequence). V was shortened by 0 bases and J by 6 bases, with 12 bases between the two germline ends. This CDR3 comprises 13 residues. CDR3 sequence (DNA): TGTGCCTGGAGTGTCTTTGGGGCCAGCGAGCAGTACTTC. It specifies CAWSVFGASEQYF.

The chain couples TRBV7-3 to TRBJ2-3; 10 bases agree with TRBD2. Germline V gene sequence: CDR1 SGHTA, CDR2 FQGTGA. J gave up 4 bases and V 5 bases, and 12 bases lay outside the gene matches. The CDR3 is 17 residues long. DNA of the CDR3: TGTGCCAGCAGCCCACTACGGTCTAGCGGGGGTCCAGATACGCAGTATTTT. It specifies CASSPLRSSGGPDTQYF.

The rearrangement uses TRBV5-4 and TRBJ1-2, with TRBD1 identical over 7 bases. The CDR3 totals 14 residues. Germline CDR1 reads SGHNT; CDR2 reads YYREEE (reference sequence). The V and J ends lost 2 bases and 2 bases, in that order; junction bases with no gene match: 3. CDR3 nucleotide sequence: TGTGCCAGCAGCTTAGGGACAGAAAACTATGGCTACACCTTC. This sequence encodes CASSLGTENYGYTF.

The sample holds one count of this clone. The chain joins TRBV19 to TRBJ1-5; possibly TRBD1 for D (5 bases). The CDR3 contains 13 residues. V was cut by 5 bases and J by 4 bases, with 9 bases left in between. Per the germline V gene, CDR1 is LNHDA and CDR2 is SQIVND (reference sequence). In nucleotides, the CDR3 is TGTGCCAGTAGTGACAGAGTTAATCAGCCCCAGCATTTT. Protein product: CASSDRVNQPQHF.

The chain employs TRBV28 and TRBJ2-7, with D perhaps being TRBD1 or TRBD2 (5 bases each). CDR1 MDHEN and CDR2 SYDVKM come from the germline V gene. V was pared by 4 bases and J by 0 bases, with 13 bases between. The CDR3 totals 15 residues. The CDR3, as DNA: TGTGCCAGCAGTTCCCCAGGGACCCTCTCCTACGAGCAGTACTTC. It codes for CASSSPGTLSYEQYF. Full variable domain (rest looked up from reference TRBV28 and TRBJ2-7): DVKVTQSSRYLVKRTGEKVFLECVQDMDHENMFWYRQDPGLGLRLIYFSYDVKMKEKGDIPEGYSVSREKKERFSLILESASTNQTSMYLCASSSPGTLSYEQYFGPGTRLTVT.

The chain recombines TRBV30 with TRBJ2-7; 10 positions match TRBD2. Germline CDR1 GTSNPN, CDR2 SVGIG (reference sequence). V was clipped by 3 bases and J by 0 bases; unmatched bases: 8. The length of the CDR3 is 16 residues. The CDR3 reads CAWSPGLAASSYEQYF. CDR3 sequence (DNA): TGTGCCTGGAGCCCAGGACTAGCGGCTAGCTCCTACGAGCAGTACTTC.

This chain links TRBV7-9 with TRBJ2-1; perhaps TRBD2 as D (6 bases). The germline V gene has CDR1 SEHNR and CDR2 FQNEAQ (reference sequence). The ends were cut back, 4 bases at V and 10 bases at J, with 17 bases in the middle. The CDR3 is 14 amino acids. The CDR3 loop reads CASSSLEGRREQFF. The CDR3 DNA reads as TGTGCCAGCAGCTCGCTGGAGGGACGCCGGGAGCAGTTCTTC.

V usage is TRBV4-3 and J usage is TRBJ1-2, with D uncertain. The CDR3 runs to 12 residues. Trimming cost V 0 bases and J 8 bases, with 7 bases left between them. Germline CDR1 is LGHNA and CDR2 is YSLEER. The CDR3 bases are TGCGCCAGCAGCCAAGATGGTGGGGGCTACACCTTC. This codes for CASSQDGGGYTF.

V is TRBV9 and J is TRBJ2-7; possibly TRBD1 for D (6 bases). From germline, CDR1 is SGDLS and CDR2 YYNGEE. Trimming took off 0 bases at V and 3 bases at J, with 19 bases between the two ends. The CDR3 has 17 amino acids. In DNA, the CDR3 is TGTGCCAGCAGCGTAGGCCCCTCCCCTGGACAGCTCTACGAGCAGTACTTC. Its protein product is CASSVGPSPGQLYEQYF.

The rearrangement joins TRBV30 to TRBJ1-3; D unresolved. V dropped 3 bases and J dropped 1 base, with 4 bases sitting between them. Germline CDR1 is GTSNPN and CDR2 is SVGIG (reference sequence). The CDR3 totals 12 residues. CDR3 sequence: CAWRASGNTIYF. CDR3 nucleotide sequence: TGTGCCTGGAGGGCTTCTGGAAACACCATATATTTT.

The gene calls are TRBV5-1 and TRBJ2-7; 10 bases map to TRBD2. Germline CDR1 reads SGHRS; CDR2 reads YFSETQ. The V segment lost 2 bases and the J segment 6 bases; nucleotides outside the gene matches: 5. The CDR3 extends over 14 amino acids. CDR3 region: CASSLSGGATEQYF. The CDR3 DNA reads as TGCGCCAGCAGCTTAAGCGGGGGGGCCACCGAGCAGTACTTC.

The V call is TRBV5-1, the J call TRBJ2-2; TRBD1 agrees at 8 bases. Looked up from germline, CDR1 is SGHRS and CDR2 is YFSETQ. Trimming cost V 3 bases and J 0 bases; bases outside gene matches: 1. This CDR3 is built from 15 residues. CDR3 DNA sequence: TGCGCCAGCAGCTCGGGACAGGCGAACACCGGGGAGCTGTTTTTT. Amino acids: CASSSGQANTGELFF.

The chain combines TRBV25-1 with TRBJ1-1; D is unclear. Trimming took off 8 bases at V and 0 bases at J, with 7 bases between the two ends. The CDR3 is 12 amino acids. Germline V gene sequence: CDR1 MGHDK, CDR2 SYGVNS. CDR3 in amino acids: CASSGLNTEAFF. CDR3 nucleotides: TGTGCCAGCTCCGGATTGAACACTGAAGCTTTCTTT. The full variable domain, its missing parts supplied by reference TRBV25-1 and TRBJ1-1, is EADIYQTPRYLVIGTGKKITLECSQTMGHDKMYWYQQDPGMELHLIHYSYGVNSTEKGDLSSESTVSRIRTEHFPLTLESARPSHTSQYLCASSGLNTEAFFGQGTRLTVV.

The chain carries TRBV29-1 and TRBJ2-2; D ambiguous. The germline gives CDR1 SQVTM, CDR2 ANQGSEA. Trimming took 6 bases from V and 4 from J, leaving 15 bases between them. This CDR3 has 14 residues. For the CDR3, the DNA is TGCAGCGTACGACTGGGTGGGGTCACCGGGGAGCTGTTTTTT. Its protein is CSVRLGGVTGELFF.

The gene calls are TRBV15 and TRBJ1-2, with TRBD1 as a possible D gene (6 bases). The CDR3 is made up of 14 amino acids. The germline CDR1 and CDR2 sequences are LNHNV and YYDKDF (reference sequence). The V and J ends lost 0 bases and 8 bases respectively, with 13 bases between them. CDR3 in amino acids: CATSRDQGMGGYTF. DNA for the CDR3: TGTGCCACCAGCAGAGACCAGGGGATGGGGGGCTACACCTTC.

The chain uses TRBV6-5 and TRBJ2-6; D is perhaps TRBD2 (6 bases). V was clipped by 5 bases and J by 2 bases, with 10 bases between them. This CDR3 region has 15 residues. Looked up from germline, CDR1 is MNHEY and CDR2 is SVGAGI. CDR3 coding DNA: TGTGCCAGCAGTGGGCGCGGGACTGGGGCCAACGTCCTGACTTTC. As protein: CASSGRGTGANVLTF.

This clone has a single count. The rearrangement joins TRBV9 to TRBJ2-5; the D gene could be TRBD1 or TRBD2 (5 bases each). Trimming stripped 0 bases from V and 1 base from J, with 10 bases between. The germline V gene encodes CDR1 SGDLS and CDR2 YYNGEE. The CDR3 loop spans 15 amino acids. The chain's CDR3 is CASSVAPGSQETQYF. The CDR3 DNA follows: TGTGCCAGCAGCGTAGCCCCAGGGAGCCAAGAGACCCAGTACTTC.

The CDR3 here is CASSTAGESSYEQYF. The CDR3 DNA reads TGTGCCAGCAGCACCGCGGGGGAGAGCTCCTACGAGCAGTACTTC. The gene calls are TRBV28 and TRBJ2-7; 7 bases are shared with TRBD2. With 6 bases clipped from V and 0 bases from J, the junction kept 8 bases outside the gene matches. Germline lookup yields CDR1 MDHEN and CDR2 SYDVKM. The CDR3 spans 15 residues.